This is a list of T cell receptor beta chains from one sample in a study of OX40 agonist ivuxolimab in advanced cancers. The method was immunoSEQ multiplex PCR; TCRdb's version includes in-frame clones alone and lacks a portion of them. The data show about 77,000 clones, about 92% seen once. The sequenced sample was CD4+ or CD8+ T cells sorted from blood, obtained in a trial of the OX40 agonist ivuxolimab. Receptors originate from an adult with an advanced solid tumor such as melanoma, head and neck, liver or kidney cancer. CDR3s include the opening cysteine and the closing phenylalanine or tryptophan. The order of the fields is V gene, clone size, D gene, J gene, CDR3 DNA, CDR3 protein. D genes are given only for firm matches. Size is omitted from some rows. Given values are once, few, many or a class for expanded clones.

TRBV19	-	-	TRBJ2-6	TGTGCCAGCACGACAGGAGCTGGGGCCAACGTCCTGACTTTC	CASTTGAGANVLTF
TRBV7-2	once	-	TRBJ1-1	TGTGCCAGCAGCTTAGCCCAGGGGTGGACTGAAGCTTTCTTT	CASSLAQGWTEAFF
TRBV9	-	-	TRBJ2-7	TGTGCCAGCAGCTTCGGTGGGGACCCTACCTACGAGCAGTACTTC	CASSFGGDPTYEQYF
TRBV6-6	once	TRBD1	TRBJ1-5	TGTGCCAGCAGAGGACAGGGGGTAAGCAATCAGCCCCAGCATTTT	CASRGQGVSNQPQHF
TRBV6-6	-	-	TRBJ1-4	TGTGCCAGCAGTCCGGGGTTTAATGAAAAACTGTTTTTT	CASSPGFNEKLFF
TRBV9	-	-	TRBJ2-6	TGTGCCAGCAGCGTAAGGGGGGCCTCTGGGGCCAACGTCCTGACTTTC	CASSVRGASGANVLTF
TRBV11-3	once	-	TRBJ1-1	TGTGCCAGCAGCTTAGGGACCTACACTGAAGCTTTCTTT	CASSLGTYTEAFF
TRBV7-2	-	TRBD2	TRBJ2-1	TGTGCCAGCAGCTTAGATGGTACTAGCGGGGGGGCCGAGTACAATGAGCAGTTCTTC	CASSLDGTSGGAEYNEQFF
TRBV28	-	TRBD1	TRBJ1-1	TGTGCCAGCAGTTTATTAAACCCGAGGGGGCGGGAGACTGAAGCTTTCTTT	CASSLLNPRGRETEAFF
TRBV16	-	TRBD2	TRBJ2-5	TGTGCCAGCAGCCGGTCGCGGGAGGGCCAGGAGACCCAGTACTTC	CASSRSREGQETQYF
TRBV7-9	-	-	TRBJ2-1	TGTGCCAGCCGGCGGTTAAGCGGGACAGCAGGTGAGCAGTTCTTC	CASRRLSGTAGEQFF
TRBV10-3	-	-	TRBJ2-2	TGTGCCATGGGAGCGGAAGGATCCACCGGGGAGCTGTTTTTT	CAMGAEGSTGELFF
TRBV5-5	-	TRBD1	TRBJ1-2	TGTGCCAGCAGCTTGGCGGCAGGGGGGGTCCTGCATGGCTACACCTTC	CASSLAAGGVLHGYTF
TRBV5-1	-	-	TRBJ1-2	TGCGCCAGCAGCTTTGAAGGGGCCAGAAGTGGCTACACCTTC	CASSFEGARSGYTF
TRBV6-5	-	TRBD2	TRBJ2-7	TGTGCCAGCAGCCCAGGACTAGCGGGAACCTACGAGCAGTACTTC	CASSPGLAGTYEQYF
TRBV5-5	-	-	TRBJ2-7	TGTGCCAGCAGCGGTACAGAGACCCTCTCCTACGAGCAGTACTTC	CASSGTETLSYEQYF
TRBV7-9	-	-	TRBJ2-2	TGTGCCAGCAGCTTAGCGTCGGGAAAGATCAGCACCGGGGAGCTGTTTTTT	CASSLASGKISTGELFF
TRBV7-9	once	-	TRBJ2-7	TGTGCCAGCAGCTGGACCTACGAGCAGTACTTC	CASSWTYEQYF
TRBV4-2	-	TRBD2	TRBJ2-3	TGTGCCAGCAGCCAAGGGGGGGGAAGCACAGATACGCAGTATTTT	CASSQGGGSTDTQYF
TRBV21-1	-	-	TRBJ2-7	TGTGCCAGCAGCCGGGACCTCCGCCTGGTCTTAGCGGGGACCTCCTACGAGCAGTACTTC	CASSRDLRLVLAGTSYEQYF
TRBV5-6	-	-	TRBJ2-7	TGTGCCAGCAGGCTGGAGGGACAGTCCTACGAGCAGTACTTC	CASRLEGQSYEQYF
TRBV5-1	-	-	TRBJ1-1	TGCGCCAGCAGCTTCGGGGACGATTTTGAAGCTTTCTTT	CASSFGDDFEAFF
TRBV7-2	-	TRBD2	TRBJ2-7	TGTGCCAGCAGCTTAGCCTCGGCTAGCGGGAGGGCCTACGAGCAGTACTTC	CASSLASASGRAYEQYF
TRBV5-4	-	-	TRBJ2-5	TGTGCCAGCAGCTTTGGGGTCCACCAAGAGACCCAGTACTTC	CASSFGVHQETQYF
TRBV6-5	few	-	TRBJ1-4	TGTGCCGCCCCTGAGGGGAATGGTGAAAAACTGTTTTTT	CAAPEGNGEKLFF
TRBV19	-	TRBD2	TRBJ2-1	TGTGCCAGTAGTCTGTTGGGGCGGGAGGGCCATAATGAGCAGTTCTTC	CASSLLGREGHNEQFF
TRBV5-1	-	-	TRBJ2-3	TGCGCCAGCAGCTCCAATTACCCGGGAGATACGCAGTATTTT	CASSSNYPGDTQYF
TRBV29-1	-	TRBD2	TRBJ2-3	TGCAGCGTGTTAGCGGGAGTTGGCACAGATACGCAGTATTTT	CSVLAGVGTDTQYF
TRBV4-3	once	TRBD1	TRBJ2-7	TGCGCCAGCAGCCGGATGATTTCGGGACAGGGCTACTACGAGCAGTACTTC	CASSRMISGQGYYEQYF
TRBV12-5	-	-	TRBJ1-1	TGTGCTAGTGGTCCCCCCCCCAAGGGGGTTTCCCCCCATAGGAACACTGAAGCTTTCTTT	CASGPPPKGVSPHRNTEAFF
TRBV5-4	-	TRBD1	TRBJ2-2	TGTGCCAGCACACAGGGGGCGGGGACCGGGGAGCTGTTTTTT	CASTQGAGTGELFF
TRBV28	once	-	TRBJ1-1	TGTGCCAGCACTCAAAAGGCTTTGAACACTGAAGCTTTCTTT	CASTQKALNTEAFF